Presented here are 28 T cell receptor beta chains from one specimen sequenced in a study of T-cell memory formation after mild COVID-19. In TCRdb, the 5' RACE reads were re-called with MiXCR into one record per CDR3 protein. Here the sample spans around 510,000 distinct CDR3 sequences, 20% to 25% being singletons. The source material was PBMCs or a T cell subset sorted from them (not recorded which). Receptor source: an adult woman who had mild COVID-19 (a few samples of this study predate the infection). Cell type and time point are not known.

V gene TRBV9 combines with J gene TRBJ2-7; 9 positions match TRBD2. The junction had 14 bases not matched to a gene; V was cut back by 4 bases and J by 6 bases. CDR1 is SGDLS and CDR2 is YYNGEE in the germline V gene. The CDR3 is 16 residues long. CDR3 in amino acids: CASSSNVAGVQGEQYF. The CDR3 bases are TGTGCCAGCAGCTCTAACGTAGCGGGAGTTCAGGGCGAGCAGTACTTC.

The chain carries TRBV12-3 or TRBV12-4 and TRBJ1-2; possible D gene TRBD1, 5 bases. Trimming took off 3 bases at V and 2 bases at J, with 13 bases between the two ends. This CDR3 has 15 amino acids. The CDR3 here is CASSFRRDDNYGYTF. DNA for the CDR3: TGTGCCAGCAGTTTCCGCCGGGACGACAACTATGGCTACACCTTC.

Note on this clonotype: One end of the junction does not line up with germline, which may come from a read error. The CDR3 region has the DNA TGTGCTAGCAGCCCGGGATGGGGAAACACCGGGGAGCTGTTTTTT. Protein sequence: CASSPGWGNTGELFF. The V gene is TRBV7-7, the J gene TRBJ2-2; possibly TRBD2 for D (5 bases). CDR3 length: 15 amino acids. Germline loops: CDR1 SSHAT, CDR2 FNYEAQ (reference sequence). Supplemented by reference TRBV7-7 and TRBJ2-2, the full variable domain reads GAGVSQSPRYKVTKRGQDVTLRCDPISSHATLYWYQQALGQGPEFLTYFNYEAQPDKSGLPSDRFSAERPEGSISTLTIQRTEQRDSAMYRCASSPGWGNTGELFFGEGSRLTVL.

Ten or more counts support this clonotype. J is TRBJ2-5 and V is TRBV25-1, with 11 nucleotides matching TRBD2. Germline V CDR1 and CDR2: MGHDK, SYGVNS. The ends lost 4 bases at V and 4 bases at J; junction bases unmatched: 5. CDR3 size: 15 residues. The CDR3 reads CASSALAGGRETQYF. The CDR3 DNA is TGTGCCAGCAGTGCATTAGCGGGAGGGCGAGAGACCCAGTACTTC.

This clonotype was seen many times. The chain joins TRBV9 to TRBJ2-1; 9 positions match TRBD1. V gave up 2 bases and J gave up 7 bases; unmatched junction bases: 7. The CDR3 sequence is 15 residues long. CDR1 and CDR2 (germline): SGDLS, YYNGEE. CDR3 sequence (DNA): TGTGCCAGCAGCGTTGAAGGACAGGGGAGAAATGAGCAGTTCTTC. It encodes CASSVEGQGRNEQFF.

This clonotype was seen a few times. The V and J genes are TRBV12-3 or TRBV12-4 and TRBJ1-1, with D unclear. The CDR3 totals 12 residues. V was pared by 6 bases and J by 6 bases, with 11 bases between. The DNA for the CDR3 is TGTGCCAGCAGGGAAGGGCCCTCTGAAGCTTTCTTT. This translates into CASREGPSEAFF.

This clonotype was seen repeatedly, ten times or more. The gene calls are TRBV5-1 and TRBJ2-5, with 12 bases that match TRBD1. The CDR3 is made up of 15 amino acids. Germline trimming cut 5 bases from V and 3 bases from J; bases unmatched to any gene: 5. In germline, CDR1 is SGHRS, CDR2 YFSETQ. For the CDR3, the DNA is TGCGCCAGCAGAACCGGGACAGGGGGCGAAGAGACCCAGTACTTC. Protein sequence: CASRTGTGGEETQYF.

The rearrangement joins TRBV5-6 to TRBJ2-7; D remains ambiguous. Germline-derived CDR1 and CDR2 are SGHDT and YYEEEE. The CDR3 covers 15 residues. Trimming shortened V by 0 bases and J by 2 bases, and 12 bases separated the two germline ends. In nucleotides, the CDR3 is TGTGCCAGCAGCTTGGGAGTAGCTCCTACCTACGAGCAGTACTTC. Translation: CASSLGVAPTYEQYF.

DNA of the CDR3: TGTGCCAGCAGGCTAGCGGGGGGCTCCTATGAGCAGTTCTTC. Protein product: CASRLAGGSYEQFF. The genes are TRBV12-3 or TRBV12-4 and TRBJ2-1; 11 bases match TRBD2. Losses at the gene ends were 6 bases for V and 8 bases for J; bases not matched to a gene: 6. The CDR3 runs to 14 residues.

In this sample, this clonotype turned up a few times. The genes are TRBV18 and TRBJ2-1; no reliable D call. This CDR3 spans 12 amino acids. Trimming removed 2 bases from V and 7 bases from J, with 6 bases in between. The germline V gene has CDR1 KGHSH and CDR2 LQKENI. This chain's CDR3 is CASSPVGNEQFF. The CDR3 DNA reads as TGTGCCAGCTCACCAGTGGGAAATGAGCAGTTCTTC. Supplemented by reference TRBV18 and TRBJ2-1, the full variable domain reads NAGVMQNPRHLVRRRGQEARLRCSPMKGHSHVYWYRQLPEEGLKFMVYLQKENIIDESGMPKERFSAEFPKEGPSILRIQQVVRGDSAAYFCASSPVGNEQFFGPGTRLTVL.

CDR3 region: CASSQGAGPQGEQFF. In nucleotides, the CDR3 is TGTGCCAGCAGCCAAGGTGCAGGGCCCCAGGGTGAGCAGTTCTTC. The chain carries TRBV3-1 and TRBJ2-1; weak D call: TRBD1 (5 bases). V was clipped by 1 base and J by 9 bases, with 16 bases between them. The CDR3 covers 15 residues. Germline values: CDR1 LGHDT, CDR2 YNNKEL (reference sequence).

The chain employs TRBV2 and TRBJ1-1; TRBD1 agrees at 7 bases. From germline, CDR1 is SNHLY and CDR2 FYNNEI. Trimming took 4 bases from V and 10 from J; bases not matched to a gene: 12. The CDR3 has 14 residues. The CDR3 spells CASSGALTGQRAFF. In DNA, the CDR3 is TGTGCCAGCAGTGGAGCGTTGACAGGGCAGAGAGCTTTCTTT. Variable domain in full (rest from reference TRBV2 and TRBJ1-1): EPEVTQTPSHQVTQMGQEVILRCVPISNHLYFYWYRQILGQKVEFLVSFYNNEISEKSEIFDDQFSVERPDGSNFTLKIRSTKLEDSAMYFCASSGALTGQRAFFGQGTRLTVV.

This clonotype was found many times. The chain is built from TRBV12-3 or TRBV12-4 and TRBJ2-1; 7 nucleotides agree with TRBD2. This CDR3 is built from 16 residues. With V trimmed by 7 bases and J by 1 base, 10 bases remained unmatched. The CDR3 region is CASIKRNGGSYNEQFF. CDR3 nucleotide sequence: TGTGCCAGCATAAAACGGAACGGGGGGTCCTACAATGAGCAGTTCTTC.

This clonotype appeared a few times. The rearrangement uses TRBV7-8 and TRBJ1-5; TRBD1 agrees at 8 bases. Per the germline V gene, CDR1 is SGHVS and CDR2 is FQNEAQ. The CDR3 spans 15 residues. The V and J ends lost 5 bases and 6 bases, in that order; junction bases with no gene match: 9. The CDR3 coding sequence is TGTGCCAGCAGCGACGGACAGGGTCGGCGTCAGCCCCAGCATTTT. Protein: CASSDGQGRRQPQHF.

The chain couples TRBV5-4 to TRBJ2-2, with 8 bases that match TRBD2. V lost 0 bases, J lost 4 bases, and 8 bases stayed unmatched. From germline, CDR1 is SGHNT and CDR2 YYREEE (reference sequence). The CDR3 covers 17 residues. CDR3 amino acids: CASSLAPPAGVTGELFF. The CDR3 bases are TGTGCCAGCAGCTTGGCCCCCCCAGCGGGAGTCACCGGGGAGCTGTTTTTT.

The rearrangement uses TRBV7-6 and TRBJ2-1; 8 bases match TRBD1. The J segment lost 0 bases and the V segment lost 4 bases, leaving 5 bases of the junction unmatched. CDR1 SGHVS and CDR2 FNYEAQ come from the germline V gene. The CDR3 is 16 amino acids. The CDR3 protein is CASSSRTGSSYNEQFF. In DNA, the CDR3 is TGTGCCAGCAGCTCTCGGACAGGGAGCTCCTACAATGAGCAGTTCTTC. Full variable domain (missing parts from reference TRBV7-6 and TRBJ2-1): GAGVSQSPRYKVTKRGQDVALRCDPISGHVSLYWYRQALGQGPEFLTYFNYEAQQDKSGLPNDRFSAERPEGSISTLTIQRTEQRDSAMYRCASSSRTGSSYNEQFFGPGTRLTVL.

The chain uses TRBV7-9 and TRBJ1-1, with 11 bases lining up with TRBD1. The length of the CDR3 is 16 residues. V lost 2 bases to trimming and J lost 5 bases; unmatched junction nucleotides: 7. Germline loops: CDR1 SEHNR, CDR2 FQNEAQ (reference sequence). The CDR3 is CASSLSSGTGGTEAFF. CDR3 DNA: TGTGCCAGCAGCTTAAGTTCCGGGACAGGGGGGACTGAAGCTTTCTTT.

This clonotype was observed a handful of times. V is TRBV10-2 and J is TRBJ2-7; maybe TRBD1 (6 bases). This CDR3 contains 14 residues. Trimming left V 3 bases short and J 6 bases short, with 15 bases between. Germline V gene sequence: CDR1 WSHSY, CDR2 SAAADI. DNA of the CDR3: TGCGCCAGCAGTGATACAGGGCAGGGTGGCGAGCAGTACTTC. The encoded protein is CASSDTGQGGEQYF.

The CDR3 DNA follows: TGTGCCAGTAAAATACAGGGGCCGAACACTGAAGCTTTCTTT. It is translated as CASKIQGPNTEAFF. The V and J genes are TRBV19 and TRBJ1-1; 7 nucleotides agree with TRBD1. This CDR3 is built from 14 residues. Unmatched junction bases numbered 6, after V lost 7 bases and J lost 1 base. CDR1 is LNHDA and CDR2 is SQIVND in the germline V gene (reference sequence).

The table lists this clonotype with a few counts. This chain uses TRBV7-6 with TRBJ2-7; D call uncertain. CDR1 SGHVS and CDR2 FNYEAQ come from the germline V gene. Trimming shortened V by 8 bases and J by 6 bases, and 11 bases separated the two germline ends. This CDR3 region has 11 residues. The CDR3 nucleotides are TGTGCCAGCGGAACGGGTGGCGAGCAGTACTTC. This gives the protein CASGTGGEQYF.

The J gene is TRBJ2-3, the V gene TRBV20-1; 9 bases map to TRBD2. This CDR3 contains 15 residues. V gave up 1 base and J gave up 2 bases; unmatched junction bases: 4. Germline V gene sequence: CDR1 DFQATT, CDR2 SNEGSKA (reference sequence). The CDR3 nucleotides are TGCAGTGCTAGAGGGCTAGCGGGAAACACAGATACGCAGTATTTT. Translating gives CSARGLAGNTDTQYF.

The CDR3 loop reads CASAWRGQTYEQYF. CDR3 bases: TGTGCCAGCGCGTGGAGGGGCCAGACCTACGAGCAGTACTTC. The V and J genes are TRBV27 and TRBJ2-7; D possibly corresponds to TRBD2 (6 bases). Germline V lookup: CDR1 MNHEY, CDR2 SMNVEV (reference sequence). V gave up 8 bases and J gave up 2 bases, with 16 bases separating them. This CDR3 is 14 amino acids long.

The chain uses TRBV5-1 and TRBJ2-1, with 9 bases fitting TRBD2. This CDR3 is 15 amino acids long. CDR1 and CDR2 from the germline V gene are SGHRS and YFSETQ. Losses at the gene ends were 3 bases for V and 8 bases for J; bases not matched to a gene: 9. This CDR3 reads CASSSNSGGVDEQFF. The DNA of the CDR3 is TGCGCCAGCAGCTCAAATAGCGGGGGAGTCGATGAGCAGTTCTTC.

This clonotype has a count of ten or more. The chain links TRBV12-3 or TRBV12-4 to TRBJ2-5; D might be TRBD1 (6 bases). This CDR3 comprises 13 residues. Trimming took off 3 bases at V and 9 bases at J, with 14 bases between the two ends. CDR3 loop: CASSFTQGQAQYF. DNA for the CDR3: TGTGCCAGCAGTTTTACCCAGGGGCAAGCCCAGTACTTC.

This chain joins TRBV6-5 and TRBJ2-4; D ambiguous. The CDR3 is 15 residues long. Germline CDR1 reads MNHEY; CDR2 reads SVGAGI. V was clipped by 0 bases and J by 2 bases, with 8 bases between them. CDR3 protein: CASSYSMGTKNIQYF. The CDR3 bases are TGTGCCAGCAGTTACTCGATGGGGACCAAAAACATTCAGTACTTC.

This chain links TRBV29-1 with TRBJ1-2; D is undetermined. V shed 5 bases and J shed 6 bases, with 13 bases lying between them. The CDR3 loop spans 12 amino acids. Germline loops: CDR1 SQVTM, CDR2 ANQGSEA. The CDR3 spells CSVRTLSDGYTF. Here the CDR3 DNA reads TGCAGCGTTCGGACTTTATCGGATGGCTACACCTTC. Drawing the rest from reference TRBV29-1 and TRBJ1-2, the complete variable domain is SAVISQKPSRDICQRGTSLTIQCQVDSQVTMMFWYRQQPGQSLTLIATANQGSEATYESGFVIDKFPISRPNLTFSTLTVSNMSPEDSSIYLCSVRTLSDGYTFGSGTRLTVV.

The chain is built from TRBV12-3 or TRBV12-4 and TRBJ1-5, with a possible D match to TRBD1 (5 bases). The V end lost 0 bases, the J end lost 3 bases, and 9 bases lay between the germline ends. The CDR3 has 15 residues. The CDR3 nucleotides read TGTGCCAGCAGTTTAGCGCAGGGCCCCAATCAGCCCCAGCATTTT. Translation: CASSLAQGPNQPQHF.

This chain joins TRBV4-2 and TRBJ2-1; 7 nucleotides line up with TRBD2. This CDR3 contains 18 residues. With V trimmed by 4 bases and J by 0 bases, 12 bases remained unmatched. Per the germline V gene, CDR1 is LGHNA and CDR2 is YNFKEQ. CDR3 amino acids: CASSPLGVGGSSYNEQFF. CDR3 bases: TGTGCCAGCAGCCCACTAGGGGTCGGCGGGAGCTCCTACAATGAGCAGTTCTTC.